This is a list of T cell receptor beta chains from one sample in a study of blood T cell repertoires in COVID-19. The method was immunoSEQ multiplex PCR; TCRdb's version includes in-frame clones alone and lacks a portion of them. The repertoire holds about 400,000 clones, around 90% seen once, with roughly 1.9% in the top ten. Sequenced input: PBMCs or T cells enriched from blood (not recorded which). These receptors were collected from a woman aged 40 to 50 with acute COVID-19. CDR3s include the opening cysteine and the closing phenylalanine or tryptophan. The order of the fields is V gene, CDR3 protein.

V gene: TRBV6-9; CDR3 protein: CASSYSHQGSQETQYF
V gene: TRBV10-1; CDR3 protein: CASSEYRANYGYTF
V gene: TRBV5-1; CDR3 protein: CASSRFRDSVNQPQHF
V gene: TRBV2; CDR3 protein: CASSGWYSGGENEQFF
V gene: TRBV5-1; CDR3 protein: CASSAGTGNYGYTF
V gene: TRBV30; CDR3 protein: CAWSSRDSSIEASPLHF
V gene: TRBV6-1; CDR3 protein: CASSDRVGGEQFF
V gene: TRBV29-1; CDR3 protein: CSVESSTETNYGYTF
V gene: TRBV27; CDR3 protein: CASSLRGNNEQFF
V gene: TRBV27; CDR3 protein: CASSPQTSGGARETQYF
V gene: TRBV27; CDR3 protein: CASSLSTAGGGPQHF
V gene: TRBV10-1; CDR3 protein: CASTREGVNGNEKLFF
V gene: TRBV7-2; CDR3 protein: CASSLTRTGGRGTEAFF
V gene: TRBV5-6; CDR3 protein: CASSRDRGRIGTEAFF
V gene: TRBV29-1; CDR3 protein: CSVGVGKNLYEQYF
V gene: TRBV7-2; CDR3 protein: CASSPPTRYGYTF